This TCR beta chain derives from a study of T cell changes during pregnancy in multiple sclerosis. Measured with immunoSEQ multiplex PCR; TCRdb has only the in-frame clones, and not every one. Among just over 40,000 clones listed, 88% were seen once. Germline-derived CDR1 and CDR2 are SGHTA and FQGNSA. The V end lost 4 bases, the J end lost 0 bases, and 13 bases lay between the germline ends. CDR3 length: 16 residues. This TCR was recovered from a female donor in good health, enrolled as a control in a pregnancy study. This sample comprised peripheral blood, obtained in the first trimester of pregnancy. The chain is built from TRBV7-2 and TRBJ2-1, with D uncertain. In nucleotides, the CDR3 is TGTGCCAGCAGCTCCTTCTCTAGAAGCTCCTACAATGAGCAGTTCTTC. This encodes CASSSFSRSSYNEQFF.